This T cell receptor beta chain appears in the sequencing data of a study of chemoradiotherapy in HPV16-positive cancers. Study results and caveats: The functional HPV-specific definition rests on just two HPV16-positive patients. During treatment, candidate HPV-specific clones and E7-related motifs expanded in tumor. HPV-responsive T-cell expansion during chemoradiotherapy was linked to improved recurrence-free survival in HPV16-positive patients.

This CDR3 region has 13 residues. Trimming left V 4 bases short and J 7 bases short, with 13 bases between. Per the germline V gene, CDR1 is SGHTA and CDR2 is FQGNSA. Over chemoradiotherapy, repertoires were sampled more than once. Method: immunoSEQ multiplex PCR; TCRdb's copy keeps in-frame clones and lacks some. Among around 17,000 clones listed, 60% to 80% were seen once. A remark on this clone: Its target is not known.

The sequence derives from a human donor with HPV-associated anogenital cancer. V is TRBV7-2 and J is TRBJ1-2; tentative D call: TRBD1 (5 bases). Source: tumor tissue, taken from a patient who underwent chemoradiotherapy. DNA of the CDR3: TGTGCCAGCAGCTCTTGGGGGTACTCTGGCTACACCTTC. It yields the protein CASSSWGYSGYTF.